This T cell receptor beta chain was documented in a study of memory CD4+ T cells and cytomegalovirus serostatus. Turning to the study itself: Donors were healthy Belgian adults, some 10 CMV seropositive and around 23 seronegative. General study points: Repertoires predicted CMV serostatus with median bootstrapped AUC of roughly 0.95.

Per the original methods: Out-of-frame sequences were removed, leaving 2 million to 2.5 million distinct TCRbeta sequences. Using immunoSEQ multiplex PCR, the repertoire was profiled, and TCRdb retains in-frame clones only, with some absent. The V and J calls and clone size are taken from that table; D and trimming were inferred from the DNA. Here the sample spans under 55,000 clones, around 80% being singletons. On this clone: What it recognizes is unknown.

Single viable CD3+CD4+CD8-CD45RO+ cells were sorted as the memory CD4+ T cells. Sequences were obtained from memory CD4+ T cells from blood. The receptor was isolated from an adult in good health and CMV-seronegative.

CDR3 DNA sequence: TGTGCCAGCGTCTCCAGGAGTTCAGATACGCAGTATTTT. Its translation is CASVSRSSDTQYF. This rearrangement joins TRBV11-1 to TRBJ2-3; D gene uncertain. Deletions cut 8 bases from V and 4 bases from J, with 13 bases between. Germline V gene sequence: CDR1 SGHAT, CDR2 FQDESV (reference sequence). CDR3 length equals 13 residues.